A few counts support the clone carrying this T cell receptor (beta chain). Its antigen is as yet unknown. This sample stems from a study of response to subunit inactivated influenza vaccine. One entry per CDR3 protein, called by TCRdb with MiXCR from the RT-PCR reads. This sample has over 650,000 distinct CDR3 sequences; roughly 18% occur once, and the top ten carry roughly 10%. This CDR3 has 15 amino acids. Trimming removed 5 bases at V and 4 bases at J, with 18 bases between. Whole-study results and caveats: It was suggested by the authors that few new T cells are recruited by each seasonal influenza vaccination.

The sequence derives from a man aged 45-65 years who received an inactivated influenza vaccine. This chain joins TRBV12-3 or TRBV12-4 and TRBJ2-7; D unresolved. Sequencing used PBMCs from blood, obtained roughly 5 days after vaccination. The DNA for the CDR3 is TGTGCCAGCAGTAGGGATCTTTCAATCAAGTACGAGCAGTACTTC. This translates into CASSRDLSIKYEQYF.